The 20 T cell receptor beta chains reported below all come from one sample, sequenced in a study of neurological immune-mediated disorders. MiXCR, applied by TCRdb to the 5' RACE reads, yields one record per CDR3 protein. The sample lists 25,000 to 35,000 distinct CDR3 sequences, 13% occurring once. Time point noted: technical triplicate 2. Sequenced material: CD4+ T cells from blood. The receptor set was obtained from a female donor with HTLV-1-associated myelopathy (HAM/TSP).

This clonotype was observed at least ten times. The V call is TRBV28, the J call TRBJ1-4; the D gene is possibly TRBD1 (5 bases). The CDR3 totals 14 residues. Trimming pared 6 bases from V and 6 bases from J, leaving 14 bases between. CDR1 and CDR2 from the germline V gene are MDHEN and SYDVKM. CDR3 DNA sequence: TGTGCCAGCAGACGGGGGGGGGAAGATGAAAAACTGTTTTTT. Its translation: CASRRGGEDEKLFF.

The sample holds many counts of this clonotype. This chain connects TRBV29-1 to TRBJ1-2, with 7 bases that match TRBD1. From germline, CDR1 is SQVTM and CDR2 ANQGSEA. Trimming removed 7 bases from V and 7 bases from J; junction bases left unmatched: 15. CDR3 length: 14 amino acids. The chain's CDR3 is CSAGREGASSGYTF. Here the CDR3 DNA reads TGCAGCGCCGGGCGTGAGGGGGCGAGCAGTGGCTACACCTTC.

This clonotype was picked up many times. The chain uses TRBV5-1 and TRBJ2-5, with 12 bases fitting TRBD2. The germline V gene has CDR1 SGHRS and CDR2 YFSETQ. CDR3 length equals 15 residues. V gave up 5 bases and J gave up 4 bases; unmatched junction bases: 6. The CDR3 spells CASSRTSGEGETQYF. CDR3 sequence (DNA): TGCGCCAGCAGTCGGACTAGCGGGGAGGGAGAGACCCAGTACTTC.

There are many counts of this clonotype. The chain couples TRBV7-9 to TRBJ2-5; TRBD2 matches at 7 bases. The CDR3 consists of 11 residues. CDR1 and CDR2 (germline): SEHNR, FQNEAQ (reference sequence). Trimming took 6 bases from V and 14 from J; bases not matched to a gene: 9. The CDR3 is CASRTGLVIYF. The CDR3, as DNA: TGTGCCAGCAGGACCGGACTAGTAATTTACTTC.

This clonotype came up many times. This CDR3 is CAISERSSGNTIYF. CDR3 bases: TGTGCCATCAGTGAAAGGAGCTCTGGAAACACCATATATTTT. This chain joins TRBV10-3 and TRBJ1-3; D is ambiguous. The CDR3 runs to 14 residues. Germline V gene sequence: CDR1 ENHRY, CDR2 SYGVKD. The V gene lost 3 bases and the J gene lost 0 bases, with 6 bases spanning the gap.

The sample holds many counts of this clonotype. CDR3 nucleotides: TGTGCCACCAGATCCGGGGGGGGTCACAATGAGCAGTTCTTC. This encodes CATRSGGGHNEQFF. The chain employs TRBV6-5 and TRBJ2-1; 8 bases are shared with TRBD2. The germline V gene has CDR1 MNHEY and CDR2 SVGAGI. The CDR3 extends over 14 amino acids. V was clipped by 10 bases and J by 5 bases; unmatched bases: 10.

This clonotype appeared many times. This sequence joins TRBV5-1 and TRBJ2-7; no definite D call. The CDR3 runs 11 residues. V was shortened by 1 base and J by 3 bases, with 2 bases between the two germline ends. Germline V gene data show CDR1 as SGHRS and CDR2 as YFSETQ. The CDR3 DNA is TGCGCCAGCAGCTTGAACTACGAGCAGTACTTC. The encoded protein is CASSLNYEQYF.

At least ten counts were recorded for this clonotype. The chain links TRBV2 to TRBJ1-2, with TRBD1 as a possible D gene (5 bases). This CDR3 spans 16 amino acids. The V gene's germline CDR1 is SNHLY and CDR2 FYNNEI. V was trimmed by 4 bases and J by 0 bases, leaving 15 bases between them. The CDR3 nucleotides are TGTGCCAGCAGTGTAGGGCAGGGCGATGCTAACTATGGCTACACCTTC. Translating gives CASSVGQGDANYGYTF.

This clonotype was detected many times. CDR3 residues: CASSILTGAAFF. In nucleotides, the CDR3 is TGTGCCAGTAGTATACTAACAGGGGCGGCTTTCTTT. The chain carries TRBV19 and TRBJ1-1, with 7 bases matching TRBD1. With 2 bases clipped from V and 11 bases from J, the junction kept 5 bases outside the gene matches. CDR3 length equals 12 residues. Germline lookup yields CDR1 LNHDA and CDR2 SQIVND (reference sequence).

This clonotype was found many times. This sequence joins TRBV20-1 and TRBJ2-7, with a possible D match to TRBD2 (6 bases). The CDR3 runs 16 residues. Germline V gene lookup returns CDR1 DFQATT and CDR2 SNEGSKA (reference sequence). V was shortened by 6 bases and J by 4 bases, with 25 bases between the two germline ends. The CDR3 region has the DNA TGCAGTGCCCTTCGGTCCCCCGGGGGTCCCCCTTACGAGCAGTACTTC. It codes for CSALRSPGGPPYEQYF.

This clonotype has ten or more counts. The rearrangement links TRBV5-1 to TRBJ2-1, with 8 bases identical to TRBD2. Germline lookup yields CDR1 SGHRS and CDR2 YFSETQ. J gave up 2 bases and V 1 base, and 5 bases lay outside the gene matches. This CDR3 spans 16 amino acids. The CDR3 region has the DNA TGCGCCAGCAGCTTGATGAGCGGGAGCACCTACAATGAGCAGTTCTTC. Translated, it gives CASSLMSGSTYNEQFF.

The rearrangement links TRBV20-1 to TRBJ2-5; D unresolved. The CDR3 consists of 10 residues. Trimming shortened V by 3 bases and J by 9 bases, and 8 bases separated the two germline ends. CDR1 DFQATT and CDR2 SNEGSKA come from the germline V gene (reference sequence). The CDR3 DNA follows: TGCAGTGCTAGGAGTGGGCCCCAGTACTTC. This translates into CSARSGPQYF.

The sample holds many counts of this clonotype. The chain has TRBV5-1 and TRBJ1-4, with 9 bases fitting TRBD1. Trimming at V came to 4 bases and at J to 5 bases, leaving 6 bases not matched to a gene. Germline V gene lookup returns CDR1 SGHRS and CDR2 YFSETQ. The CDR3 has 15 amino acids. CDR3 DNA: TGCGCCAGCAGCCGTATTGGACAGGGGAATGAAAAACTGTTTTTT. It codes for CASSRIGQGNEKLFF. Full variable domain (outside the CDR3, taken from reference TRBV5-1 and TRBJ1-4): KAGVTQTPRYLIKTRGQQVTLSCSPISGHRSVSWYQQTPGQGLQFLFEYFSETQRNKGNFPGRFSGRQFSNSRSEMNVSTLELGDSALYLCASSRIGQGNEKLFFGSGTQLSVL.

This clonotype occurred many times. This rearrangement joins TRBV18 to TRBJ2-7; TRBD1 agrees at 10 bases. The V segment lost 6 bases and the J segment 6 bases; nucleotides outside the gene matches: 8. CDR3 size: 14 residues. Germline V gene lookup returns CDR1 KGHSH and CDR2 LQKENI. The CDR3 bases are TGTGCCAGCTCTCCCGGGACAGGGGAGTCCGAGCAGTACTTC. It codes for CASSPGTGESEQYF.

Ten or more counts support this clonotype. CDR3 coding DNA: TGTGCCAGCAGCGTAGCCAAGGAGACCCTCTACAATGAGCAGTTCTTC. Translated, it gives CASSVAKETLYNEQFF. The V call is TRBV9, the J call TRBJ2-1; D is uncertain. Germline V lookup: CDR1 SGDLS, CDR2 YYNGEE. CDR3 length: 16 amino acids. Deletions cut 0 bases from V and 3 bases from J, with 13 bases between.

This clonotype appeared many times. The chain recombines TRBV20-1 with TRBJ2-5; D not certain. The CDR3 loop spans 12 amino acids. Germline-derived CDR1 and CDR2 are DFQATT and SNEGSKA (reference sequence). V was pared by 6 bases and J by 2 bases, with 10 bases between. CDR3 nucleotides: TGCAGTGCCGCCATCGGGCAAGAGACCCAGTACTTC. Amino acid sequence: CSAAIGQETQYF.

This clonotype was observed at least ten times. This sequence joins TRBV2 and TRBJ2-1, with D possibly matching TRBD2 (6 bases). This CDR3 is 14 amino acids long. V was trimmed by 8 bases and J by 5 bases, leaving 16 bases between them. CDR1 SNHLY and CDR2 FYNNEI come from the germline V gene. The CDR3 loop is CASAGRDWNNEQFF. The DNA of the CDR3 is TGTGCCAGCGCAGGCAGGGACTGGAACAATGAGCAGTTCTTC.

This clonotype has ten or more counts. The J gene is TRBJ2-5, the V gene TRBV20-1; TRBD2 agrees at 12 bases. The CDR3 totals 15 residues. Germline V gene sequence: CDR1 DFQATT, CDR2 SNEGSKA (reference sequence). V trimming: 6 bases; J trimming: 1 base; junction bases outside the gene matches: 6. The CDR3 reads CSARTSGALQETQYF. CDR3 coding DNA: TGCAGTGCGAGGACTAGCGGGGCACTCCAAGAGACCCAGTACTTC.

In this sample, this clonotype turned up a few times. The chain employs TRBV7-9 and TRBJ2-1; D remains unclear. Germline-derived CDR1 and CDR2 are SEHNR and FQNEAQ (reference sequence). Trimming removed 5 bases at V and 6 bases at J, with 20 bases between. The CDR3 has 16 amino acids. The DNA of the CDR3 is TGTGCCAGCAGCGGATATTTTAACGGCCCGGCCAATGAGCAGTTCTTC. Protein sequence: CASSGYFNGPANEQFF.

In its sample, this clonotype is medium-sized. The chain carries TRBV3-1 and TRBJ2-3; D not resolved. The CDR3 runs 14 residues. V shed 1 base and J shed 5 bases, with 10 bases lying between them. The V gene's germline CDR1 is LGHDT and CDR2 YNNKEL (reference sequence). CDR3 coding DNA: TGTGCCAGCAGCCAAGGGGATCTGTTAGATACGCAGTATTTT. Its translation is CASSQGDLLDTQYF.